Listed here are 8 T cell receptor beta chains from one sample, sequenced in a study of cytomegalovirus exposure and HLA in healthy donors. Produced via immunoSEQ multiplex PCR; TCRdb's table is partial and in-frame only. Found here are more than 250,000 clones, 86% of them singletons; the top ten hold under 0.85%. The sequencing input was PBMCs. The source is a woman aged 18-29 years in good health and CMV-seronegative.

The rearrangement links TRBV18 to TRBJ2-7; TRBD2 is a possible D gene (7 bases). The CDR3 runs 13 residues. Germline V gene lookup returns CDR1 KGHSH and CDR2 LQKENI. The V end was cut by 5 bases, the J end by 5 bases, with 13 bases between. The CDR3 DNA is TGTGCCAGCTCAATCCGGGGGGCAAACGAGCAGTACTTC. Residues: CASSIRGANEQYF.

This chain connects TRBV5-1 to TRBJ1-3; weak D call: TRBD1 (5 bases). The CDR3 is 15 amino acids. Looked up from germline, CDR1 is SGHRS and CDR2 is YFSETQ. V was clipped by 4 bases and J by 2 bases, with 13 bases between them. Written as DNA, the CDR3 is TGCGCCAGCAGCCCGGCGGAGGGACCTGGAAACACCATATATTTT. As protein: CASSPAEGPGNTIYF.

J is TRBJ1-1 and V is TRBV28; D perhaps matches TRBD1 (6 bases). The V gene lost 5 bases and the J gene lost 8 bases, with 9 bases spanning the gap. CDR3 length: 11 amino acids. CDR1 and CDR2 from the germline V gene are MDHEN and SYDVKM. As DNA, the CDR3 is TGTGCCAGCAGTAGCAGGGGCGAAGCTTTCTTT. Translation gives CASSSRGEAFF.

This clone has only a few counts. V is TRBV6-5 and J is TRBJ2-2; the D is unclear. Germline assignment: CDR1 MNHEY and CDR2 SVGAGI. CDR3 size: 12 residues. Trimming removed 2 bases from V and 6 bases from J, with 4 bases in between. The CDR3 loop reads CASSYLAGELFF. Here the CDR3 DNA reads TGTGCCAGCAGTTACCTTGCCGGGGAGCTGTTTTTT.

This chain connects TRBV4-3 to TRBJ1-1; D unresolved. Germline lookup yields CDR1 LGHNA and CDR2 YSLEER. The length of the CDR3 is 14 residues. V lost 4 bases, J lost 2 bases, and 11 bases lay in between. This CDR3 reads CASSPLQDNTEAFF. The DNA of the CDR3 is TGCGCCAGCAGCCCCCTTCAGGATAACACTGAAGCTTTCTTT.

This clone was detected only once. This chain uses TRBV6-5 with TRBJ2-5; TRBD1 agrees at 8 bases. In germline, CDR1 is MNHEY, CDR2 SVGAGI. V lost 6 bases to trimming and J lost 3 bases; unmatched junction nucleotides: 9. This CDR3 region has 15 residues. This CDR3 is CASSQAGQGEETQYF. For the CDR3, the DNA is TGTGCCAGCAGCCAAGCCGGACAGGGTGAAGAGACCCAGTACTTC.

The chain couples TRBV5-1 to TRBJ2-7; TRBD2 matches 7 bases. Germline loops: CDR1 SGHRS, CDR2 YFSETQ. This CDR3 spans 18 amino acids. V shed 1 base, J shed 0 bases, and the junction held 13 bases outside the gene matches. The CDR3 nucleotides read TGCGCCAGCAGCTTGCTGGGAGGCCGCCTAGCGGACTCCTACGAGCAGTACTTC. This gives the protein CASSLLGGRLADSYEQYF.

Only one count was recorded for this clone. The V and J genes are TRBV7-2 and TRBJ2-4; 10 nucleotides match TRBD2. The CDR3 totals 13 residues. Unmatched junction bases numbered 1, after V lost 4 bases and J lost 7 bases. The V gene's germline CDR1 is SGHTA and CDR2 FQGNSA. The CDR3 DNA is TGTGCCAGCAGCTCGACTAGCGGGAACATTCAGTACTTC. Its translation is CASSSTSGNIQYF.